The 29 T cell receptor beta chains in this list originate from one sample, sequenced in a study of blood T cell repertoires in COVID-19. Clones were read by immunoSEQ multiplex PCR, and TCRdb kept only the in-frame ones, dropping some. This sample has over 150,000 clones, with 85% to 90% found just once. Sequenced: peripheral blood. These receptor sequences come from a woman of 80 years or more with COVID-19, enrolled during active disease.

This clone was counted once. The rearrangement uses TRBV9 and TRBJ2-2, with D perhaps matching TRBD1 (6 bases). The CDR3 contains 14 residues. Germline loops: CDR1 SGDLS, CDR2 YYNGEE. Trimming left V 3 bases short and J 3 bases short, with 9 bases between. CDR3 coding DNA: TGTGCCAGCAGCGCGGACAGCTACACCGGGGAGCTGTTTTTT. It is translated as CASSADSYTGELFF.

V and J are TRBV6-2 or TRBV6-3 and TRBJ2-7, with D maybe TRBD2 (6 bases). The CDR3 totals 15 residues. CDR1 and CDR2 (germline): MNHEY, SVGEGT. Trimming removed 4 bases from V and 4 bases from J, with 17 bases in between. Here the CDR3 reads CASSSGLLAEYEQYF. CDR3 bases: TGTGCCAGCAGTTCGGGACTCCTAGCCGAGTACGAGCAGTACTTC.

The rearrangement joins TRBV15 to TRBJ2-3, with unresolved D. CDR1 LNHNV and CDR2 YYDKDF come from the germline V gene (reference sequence). This CDR3 contains 17 residues. Trimming stripped 0 bases from V and 1 base from J, with 14 bases between. CDR3 nucleotide sequence: TGTGCCACCAGCAGAGATGGTAACGTCTTAGGCACAGATACGCAGTATTTT. Protein: CATSRDGNVLGTDTQYF.

V gene TRBV29-1 combines with J gene TRBJ1-2; 7 bases match TRBD1. Losses at the gene ends were 6 bases for V and 3 bases for J; bases not matched to a gene: 7. Germline assignment: CDR1 SQVTM and CDR2 ANQGSEA. The CDR3 covers 13 residues. The CDR3: CSVSKGTDYGYTF. CDR3 coding DNA: TGCAGCGTCTCAAAGGGGACAGACTATGGCTACACCTTC.

The chain links TRBV11-2 to TRBJ2-5, with TRBD2 as a possible D gene (7 bases). Trimming removed 1 base at V and 5 bases at J, with 14 bases between. The CDR3 covers 15 residues. CDR1 is SGHAT and CDR2 is FQNNGV in the germline V gene. The CDR3 region has the DNA TGTGCCAGCAGCTTAGGCGGGAGAGGGGGTGAGACCCAGTACTTC. Residues: CASSLGGRGGETQYF.

This clone appeared once. This chain links TRBV7-9 with TRBJ2-2; D is undetermined. Germline V gives CDR1 SEHNR, CDR2 FQNEAQ (reference sequence). V was pared by 5 bases and J by 4 bases, with 5 bases between. The length of the CDR3 is 12 residues. CDR3 amino acids: CASSLFTGELFF. Written as DNA, the CDR3 is TGTGCCAGCAGCCTATTCACCGGGGAGCTGTTTTTT.

The rearrangement joins TRBV7-2 to TRBJ2-1, with 16 bases that match TRBD2. Germline loops: CDR1 SGHTA, CDR2 FQGNSA. The CDR3 spans 18 residues. Unmatched junction bases numbered 11, after V lost 4 bases and J lost 8 bases. The CDR3 DNA reads as TGTGCCAGCAGCTCCCGGGGCGGGACTAGCGGGAGGGCCTATGAGCAGTTCTTC. Its protein is CASSSRGGTSGRAYEQFF.

The chain has TRBV3-1 (or the pseudogene TRBV3-2) and TRBJ2-4, with TRBD2 matching 13 bases. Germline trimming cut 4 bases from V and 0 bases from J; bases unmatched to any gene: 9. The CDR3 contains 19 residues. CDR1 LGHDT and CDR2 YNNKEL come from the germline V gene (reference sequence). CDR3: CASSPTTSGRTLAKNIQYF. The CDR3 bases are TGTGCCAGCAGCCCGACGACTAGCGGGAGGACACTAGCCAAAAACATTCAGTACTTC.

This clone came up once. The J gene is TRBJ1-5, the V gene TRBV28; a possible D gene is TRBD1 (6 bases). Trimming removed 7 bases from V and 7 bases from J, with 14 bases in between. Per germline, CDR1 MDHEN and CDR2 SYDVKM. CDR3 length equals 13 residues. The CDR3 region is CASKQTGQQPQHF. Written as DNA, the CDR3 is TGTGCCAGCAAACAGACAGGTCAGCAGCCCCAGCATTTT.

The V gene is TRBV27, the J gene TRBJ1-2; possibly TRBD1 for D (5 bases). Per germline, CDR1 MNHEY and CDR2 SMNVEV (reference sequence). The ends were cut back, 5 bases at V and 4 bases at J, with 14 bases in the middle. This CDR3 has 14 amino acids. CDR3 residues: CASSPDNIPYGYTF. The CDR3 DNA is TGTGCCAGCAGTCCGGACAACATTCCCTATGGCTACACCTTC.

The chain is built from TRBV5-1 and TRBJ2-1; 9 bases fit TRBD1. CDR3 size: 15 residues. Germline-derived CDR1 and CDR2 are SGHRS and YFSETQ. Trimming removed 3 bases from V and 4 bases from J; junction bases left unmatched: 5. The CDR3: CASSSGQGQYNEQFF. Written as DNA, the CDR3 is TGCGCCAGCAGCTCCGGACAGGGGCAATACAATGAGCAGTTCTTC.

The CDR3 nucleotides are TGCGCCAGCAGTGGCGGGGGTGGAGGAAACACCATATATTTT. Protein product: CASSGGGGGNTIYF. The rearrangement links TRBV10-2 to TRBJ1-3, with D possibly matching TRBD1 (5 bases). Germline V gene data show CDR1 as WSHSY and CDR2 as SAAADI. The CDR3 loop spans 14 amino acids. Trimming took 4 bases from V and 4 from J, leaving 11 bases between them.

V usage is TRBV28 and J usage is TRBJ1-5, with TRBD1 as a possible D gene (6 bases). Trimming stripped 4 bases from V and 9 bases from J, with 10 bases between. CDR3 length: 12 amino acids. Germline lookup yields CDR1 MDHEN and CDR2 SYDVKM. CDR3: CASSSMGAPQHF. The DNA of the CDR3 is TGTGCCAGCAGTTCCATGGGGGCGCCCCAGCATTTT.

J is TRBJ2-1 and V is TRBV13, with a possible D match to TRBD2 (6 bases). In germline, CDR1 is PRHDT, CDR2 FYEKMQ (reference sequence). V gave up 2 bases and J gave up 13 bases, with 30 bases separating them. This CDR3 is built from 18 residues. CDR3 nucleotides: TGTGCCAGCAGCTTACGAAAAAGACTAGTTCGGGGGAGTGAAGCTCAGTTCTTC. Its protein is CASSLRKRLVRGSEAQFF.

The chain joins TRBV2 to TRBJ1-6; D perhaps matches TRBD1 (6 bases). CDR3 length equals 15 residues. V was shortened by 10 bases and J by 7 bases, with 20 bases between the two germline ends. Germline-derived CDR1 and CDR2 are SNHLY and FYNNEI. The CDR3 region is CATLRGGAGNSPLHF. The CDR3 nucleotides are TGTGCCACCCTTCGGGGGGGCGCCGGGAATTCACCCCTCCACTTT. Supplemented by reference TRBV2 and TRBJ1-6, the full variable domain reads EPEVTQTPSHQVTQMGQEVILRCVPISNHLYFYWYRQILGQKVEFLVSFYNNEISEKSEIFDDQFSVERPDGSNFTLKIRSTKLEDSAMYFCATLRGGAGNSPLHFGNGTRLTVT.

This clone was recorded a few times. The V and J genes are TRBV29-1 and TRBJ1-4; TRBD1 matches at 10 bases. The CDR3 runs to 13 residues. V was pared by 6 bases and J by 9 bases, with 7 bases of the junction left unmatched. The germline V gene has CDR1 SQVTM and CDR2 ANQGSEA. The CDR3 spells CSVDPGQGKKLFF. In DNA form, the CDR3 reads TGCAGCGTCGATCCGGGACAGGGGAAAAAACTGTTTTTT.

The count of this clone is one. The chain employs TRBV6-5 and TRBJ1-5; unclear D gene. The germline CDR1 and CDR2 sequences are MNHEY and SVGAGI. Trimming shortened V by 6 bases and J by 5 bases, and 14 bases separated the two germline ends. The CDR3 extends over 14 amino acids. The DNA of the CDR3 is TGTGCCAGCAGGGAGGCGGGGTACCATCAGCCCCAGCATTTT. Protein sequence: CASREAGYHQPQHF.

The V and J genes are TRBV28 and TRBJ1-2; the D is unclear. The germline CDR1 and CDR2 sequences are MDHEN and SYDVKM. The CDR3 runs to 12 residues. V lost 9 bases and J lost 4, with 12 bases in between. The CDR3 coding sequence is TGTGCCAGTGGAGGCGGGGTCTATGGCTACACCTTC. It codes for CASGGGVYGYTF.

This sequence joins TRBV9 and TRBJ2-1; D remains ambiguous. CDR1 is SGDLS and CDR2 is YYNGEE in the germline V gene. The V and J ends lost 0 bases and 2 bases respectively, with 9 bases between them. The CDR3 has 15 residues. Here the CDR3 DNA reads TGTGCCAGCAGCGTAGCCGGTCCGGCCTACAATGAGCAGTTCTTC. Translation: CASSVAGPAYNEQFF.

V and J are TRBV11-2 and TRBJ2-1, with D perhaps matching TRBD2 (6 bases). CDR1 is SGHAT, CDR2 FQNNGV, per germline. Deletions cut 4 bases from V and 0 bases from J, with 13 bases between. The CDR3 consists of 16 residues. The CDR3 reads CASSSSAGSSYNEQFF. The CDR3 DNA reads TGTGCCAGCAGCTCCTCAGCGGGTAGCTCCTACAATGAGCAGTTCTTC.

The chain carries TRBV28 and TRBJ2-3, with TRBD2 matching 8 bases. The germline gives CDR1 MDHEN, CDR2 SYDVKM. V was pared by 2 bases and J by 0 bases, with 7 bases of the junction left unmatched. The CDR3 consists of 17 residues. The CDR3 loop reads CASSLAGAGGSTDTQYF. In nucleotides, the CDR3 is TGTGCCAGCAGTTTAGCGGGTGCGGGGGGAAGCACAGATACGCAGTATTTT.

The chain carries TRBV6-1 and TRBJ1-1; D uncertain. The germline V gene encodes CDR1 MNHNS and CDR2 SASEGT. The CDR3 spans 14 residues. The ends were cut back, 2 bases at V and 0 bases at J, with 7 bases in the middle. This chain's CDR3 is CASSETLMNTEAFF. In DNA form, the CDR3 reads TGTGCCAGCAGTGAAACTCTGATGAACACTGAAGCTTTCTTT.

The genes are TRBV7-3 and TRBJ1-2; D unresolved. Per germline, CDR1 SGHTA and CDR2 FQGTGA. V was cut by 3 bases and J by 1 base, with 9 bases left in between. The CDR3 consists of 14 residues. DNA of the CDR3: TGTGCCAGCAGCTTCGGGGAGAGTAACTATGGCTACACCTTC. Protein product: CASSFGESNYGYTF. Full variable domain (rest looked up from reference TRBV7-3 and TRBJ1-2): GAGVSQTPSNKVTEKGKYVELRCDPISGHTALYWYRQSLGQGPEFLIYFQGTGAADDSGLPNDRFFAVRPEGSVSTLKIQRTERGDSAVYLCASSFGESNYGYTFGSGTRLTVV.

This chain connects TRBV24-1 to TRBJ1-5; TRBD1 might be the D (5 bases). Germline CDR1 reads KGHDR; CDR2 reads SFDVKD. Trimming shortened V by 6 bases and J by 7 bases, and 21 bases separated the two germline ends. This CDR3 spans 16 amino acids. The CDR3 loop reads CATSPSAGQGVQPQHF. The CDR3, as DNA: TGTGCCACCAGTCCCTCAGCGGGGCAGGGAGTACAGCCCCAGCATTTT.

This clone turned up a few times. V gene TRBV5-6 combines with J gene TRBJ2-3, with 9 nucleotides matching TRBD1. With 0 bases clipped from V and 3 bases from J, the junction kept 5 bases outside the gene matches. CDR1 is SGHDT and CDR2 is YYEEEE in the germline V gene. The CDR3 consists of 16 residues. As DNA, the CDR3 is TGTGCCAGCAGCTTGGACGGGACAGGGTTGACAGATACGCAGTATTTT. It yields the protein CASSLDGTGLTDTQYF.

J is TRBJ1-4 and V is TRBV5-8; perhaps TRBD1 as D (5 bases). The CDR3 runs to 13 residues. V lost 4 bases and J lost 7, with 11 bases in between. Germline CDR1 and CDR2: SGHTS and YDEGEE. In DNA, the CDR3 is TGTGCCAGCAGCGTACCGCAGGGTGAAAAACTGTTTTTT. Its protein product is CASSVPQGEKLFF. The full variable domain, rest sourced from reference TRBV5-8 and TRBJ1-4, is EAGVTQSPTHLIKTRGQQATLRCSPISGHTSVYWYQQALGLGLQFLLWYDEGEERNRGNFPPRFSGRQFPNYSSELNVNALELEDSALYLCASSVPQGEKLFFGSGTQLSVL.

This clone was observed a few times. The chain carries TRBV19 and TRBJ1-5; 9 bases fit TRBD1. This CDR3 has 15 amino acids. Germline lookup yields CDR1 LNHDA and CDR2 SQIVND (reference sequence). The V and J ends lost 7 bases and 5 bases, in that order; junction bases with no gene match: 9. The CDR3 sequence is CASIGLGQGHQPQHF. The DNA of the CDR3 is TGTGCCAGTATAGGCTTGGGACAGGGTCATCAGCCCCAGCATTTT.

The rearrangement links TRBV7-6 to TRBJ2-2, with 8 bases aligning to TRBD1. V gave up 5 bases and J gave up 7 bases; unmatched junction bases: 9. Germline V lookup: CDR1 SGHVS, CDR2 FNYEAQ. The CDR3 length is 15 residues. The CDR3 sequence: CASSPGQGSHGELFF. DNA for the CDR3: TGTGCCAGCAGCCCCGGACAGGGAAGTCACGGGGAGCTGTTTTTT.

The chain combines TRBV6-2 or TRBV6-3 with TRBJ1-1; D gene ambiguous. Trimming took 4 bases from V and 7 from J, leaving 13 bases between them. CDR3 length: 13 amino acids. Germline V CDR1 and CDR2: MNHEY, SVGEGT. The CDR3 bases are TGTGCCAGCAGTTCGGGAGGTCATTTTGAAGCTTTCTTT. Translated, it gives CASSSGGHFEAFF.